The T cell receptor (beta chain) under discussion was sequenced for a study of yellow fever vaccine responses in identical twins. Findings and caveats of the study: On the reported evidence, twins' vaccine T cell responses seemed partly convergent and partly personalized.

Details on this clonotype: What it recognizes is unknown.

Using its own MiXCR run on the RT-PCR reads, TCRdb lists one record per CDR3 protein. The sample has 1,500 to 2,000 distinct CDR3 sequences, around 80% seen once. The CDR3 sequence is 14 residues long. Germline CDR1 WNHNN, CDR2 SYGVQD (reference sequence). The V gene lost 3 bases and the J gene lost 7 bases, with 13 bases spanning the gap. This TCR derives from a female donor who received the yellow fever vaccine. V gene TRBV10-1 combines with J gene TRBJ2-1, with TRBD2 as a possible D gene (6 bases). Sequencing used T cells from blood (PBMCs), unsorted or a sorted subset (not recorded which), obtained before or after yellow fever vaccination (not recorded which). The CDR3 protein is CASSDGGIRNEQFF. CDR3 nucleotides: TGCGCCAGCAGTGACGGAGGGATACGAAATGAGCAGTTCTTC.